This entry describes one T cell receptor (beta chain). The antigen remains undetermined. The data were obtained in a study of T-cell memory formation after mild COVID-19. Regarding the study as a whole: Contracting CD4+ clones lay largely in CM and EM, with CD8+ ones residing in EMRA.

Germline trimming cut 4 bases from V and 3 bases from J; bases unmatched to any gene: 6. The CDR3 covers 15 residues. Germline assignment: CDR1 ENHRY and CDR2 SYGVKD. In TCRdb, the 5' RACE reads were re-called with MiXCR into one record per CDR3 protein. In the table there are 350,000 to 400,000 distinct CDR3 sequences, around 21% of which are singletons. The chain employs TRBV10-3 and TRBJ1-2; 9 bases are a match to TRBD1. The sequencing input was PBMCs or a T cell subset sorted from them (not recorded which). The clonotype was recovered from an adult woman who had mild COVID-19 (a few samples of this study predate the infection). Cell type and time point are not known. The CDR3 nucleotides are TGTGCCATCAGTGGGGGACAGGGAATTTACTATGGCTACACCTTC. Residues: CAISGGQGIYYGYTF.